This is a list of T cell receptor beta chains from one sample in a study of human T cells and chemical hapten exposure. MiXCR, applied by TCRdb to the RACE reads, yields one record per CDR3 protein. This sample has 300,000 to 450,000 distinct CDR3 sequences, with approximately 5% found just once. The sample here was whole blood, taken in connection with sensitization to the hapten diphenylcyclopropenone (DPC). These receptor sequences come from a woman in her forties or fifties with alopecia areata. Some clones in this sample may be carry-over from other donors' samples. Each CDR3 is given with its conserved first and last residue. The D gene is left open where the match is weak. Size tells how often a clone was seen (once, few, many) or the class of an expanded clone, and some rows leave it out.

d_gene	abundance	v_gene	j_gene	CDR3aa	CDR3nt
.	.	TRBV18	TRBJ2-3	CASSPPSEQSDTQYF	TGTGCCAGCTCACCACCCTCGGAGCAGTCGGATACGCAGTATTTT
.	few	TRBV9	TRBJ2-1	CASSVGAEPYNEQFF	TGTGCCAGCAGCGTTGGAGCGGAGCCCTACAATGAGCAGTTCTTC
.	.	TRBV4-2	TRBJ1-3	CASSQDWGRGNTIYF	TGTGCCAGCAGCCAAGATTGGGGGCGCGGAAACACCATATATTTT
TRBD2	.	TRBV12-3/TRBV12-4	TRBJ2-1	CASSLGPGGNNEQFF	TGTGCCAGCAGTTTAGGTCCGGGGGGAAACAATGAGCAGTTCTTC
.	.	TRBV9	TRBJ2-6	CASSVDLSGANVLTF	TGTGCCAGCAGCGTAGACCTATCTGGGGCCAACGTCCTGACTTTC
.	few	TRBV29-1	TRBJ2-1	CSVAVGVDYNEQFF	TGCAGCGTTGCCGTGGGAGTGGACTACAATGAGCAGTTCTTC
.	many	TRBV15	TRBJ2-3	CATSSRTGTDTQYF	TGTGCCACCAGCTCCCGGACCGGCACAGATACGCAGTATTTT
.	.	TRBV6-5	TRBJ2-1	CASRTASIYNEQFF	TGTGCCAGCAGGACCGCGTCGATTTACAATGAGCAGTTCTTC
.	few	TRBV4-3	TRBJ2-2	CASSLGTLSGELFF	TGCGCCAGCAGCCTAGGGACTCTCTCCGGGGAGCTGTTTTTT
.	few	TRBV11-2	TRBJ1-1	CASSPIRENTEAFF	TGTGCCAGCAGCCCGATCAGGGAGAACACTGAAGCTTTCTTT
.	few	TRBV29-1	TRBJ2-5	CSVIHVHGETQYF	TGCAGCGTTATACACGTCCATGGGGAGACCCAGTACTTC
.	few	TRBV6-5	TRBJ1-2	CASSPGREFLRGYTF	TGTGCCAGCAGCCCTGGGCGCGAGTTCTTGCGGGGCTACACCTTC
TRBD2	.	TRBV7-9	TRBJ2-7	CASSPPLAGGDEQYF	TGTGCCAGCAGCCCCCCCCTAGCGGGAGGGGACGAGCAGTACTTC
TRBD1	many	TRBV4-2	TRBJ1-1	CASSQDRETEAFF	TGTGCCAGCAGCCAGGACAGGGAAACTGAAGCTTTCTTT
TRBD1	many	TRBV28	TRBJ2-2	CASSQTGAGELFF	TGTGCCAGCAGTCAGACAGGGGCCGGGGAGCTGTTTTTT
TRBD2	many	TRBV20-1	TRBJ2-2	CSARGLAGVRTGELFF	TGCAGTGCTCGTGGACTAGCGGGAGTTAGAACCGGGGAGCTGTTTTTT
TRBD2	few	TRBV11-3	TRBJ2-1	CASSFSGGPHNEQFF	TGTGCCAGCAGCTTTAGCGGGGGCCCCCACAATGAGCAGTTCTTC
.	few	TRBV21-1	TRBJ2-7	CASSKVCLRDFPLWQYF	TGTGCCAGCAGCAAAGTTTGTTTGAGGGACTTCCCACTTTGGCAGTACTTC
TRBD2	few	TRBV27	TRBJ2-1	CASSPSETGTSINEQFF	TGTGCCAGCAGTCCCAGCGAGACCGGGACTAGCATCAATGAGCAGTTCTTC
.	many	TRBV4-2	TRBJ1-2	CASSQEGAANYGYTF	TGTGCCAGCAGCCAAGAGGGGGCGGCTAACTATGGCTACACCTTC
TRBD2	.	TRBV28	TRBJ2-7	CASSSSGLAGGYEQYF	TGTGCCAGCAGTTCATCCGGACTAGCGGGAGGCTACGAGCAGTACTTC
.	.	TRBV27	TRBJ2-1	CASSPYRDNEQFF	TGTGCCAGCAGTCCCTACCGGGACAATGAGCAGTTCTTC
.	many	TRBV6-1	TRBJ2-7	CASSDGRYMSYEQYF	TGTGCCAGCAGTGACGGCAGGTATATGTCCTACGAGCAGTACTTC
TRBD1	few	TRBV5-1	TRBJ1-4	CASSLAGTGGEKLFF	TGCGCCAGCAGCTTGGCCGGGACAGGGGGCGAAAAACTGTTTTTT
TRBD2	.	TRBV18	TRBJ2-7	CASSPAGAVEQYF	TGTGCCAGCTCACCAGCGGGAGCGGTGGAGCAGTACTTC
TRBD1	many	TRBV10-3	TRBJ2-7	CAISESQGAYEQYF	TGTGCCATCAGTGAGTCTCAGGGGGCCTACGAGCAGTACTTC
TRBD2	many	TRBV30	TRBJ2-3	CAWGELAGGPDTQYF	TGTGCCTGGGGGGAACTAGCGGGAGGGCCAGATACGCAGTATTTT
TRBD2	many	TRBV29-1	TRBJ2-4	CSVTGGAHKNIQYF	TGCAGCGTGACGGGGGGGGCCCATAAAAACATTCAGTACTTC
TRBD2	few	TRBV12-3/TRBV12-4	TRBJ2-3	CASSGEGGPWDTQYF	TGTGCCAGCAGTGGCGAGGGAGGGCCTTGGGATACGCAGTATTTT
TRBD1	few	TRBV5-4	TRBJ2-5	CASSLQGRKGETQYF	TGTGCCAGCAGCTTACAGGGGAGAAAGGGAGAGACCCAGTACTTC
TRBD2	.	TRBV7-9	TRBJ2-3	CASSFLSGGNTDTQYF	TGTGCCAGCAGCTTTTTGAGCGGGGGGAACACAGATACGCAGTATTTT
.	few	TRBV9	TRBJ1-1	CASSPSGANTEAFF	TGTGCCAGCAGCCCTAGTGGGGCCAACACTGAAGCTTTCTTT
.	.	TRBV29-1	TRBJ1-1	CSADSFSEAFF	TGCAGCGCCGACAGTTTTTCTGAAGCTTTCTTT
TRBD1	many	TRBV27	TRBJ2-1	CASSLGGQLPNEQFF	TGTGCCAGCAGTTTAGGGGGACAGCTGCCCAATGAGCAGTTCTTC
.	many	TRBV20-1	TRBJ1-1	CSARWGGGTEAFF	TGCAGTGCTAGGTGGGGAGGGGGCACTGAAGCTTTCTTT